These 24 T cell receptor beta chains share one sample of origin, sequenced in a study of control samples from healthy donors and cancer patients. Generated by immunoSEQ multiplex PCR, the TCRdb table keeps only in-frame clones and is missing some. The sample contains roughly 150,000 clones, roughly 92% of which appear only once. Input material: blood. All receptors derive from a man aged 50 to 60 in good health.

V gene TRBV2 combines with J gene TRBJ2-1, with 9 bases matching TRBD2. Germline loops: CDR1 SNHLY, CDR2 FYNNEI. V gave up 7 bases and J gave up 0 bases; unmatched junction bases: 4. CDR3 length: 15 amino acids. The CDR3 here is CASTLSGSSYNEQFF. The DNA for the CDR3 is TGTGCCAGCACCCTTAGCGGGAGCTCCTACAATGAGCAGTTCTTC.

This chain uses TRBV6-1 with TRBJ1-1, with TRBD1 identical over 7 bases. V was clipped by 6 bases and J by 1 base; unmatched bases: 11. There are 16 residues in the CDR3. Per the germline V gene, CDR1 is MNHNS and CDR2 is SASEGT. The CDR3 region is CASSEPPGQKNTEAFF. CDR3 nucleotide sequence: TGTGCCAGCAGCGAACCACCGGGACAGAAGAACACTGAAGCTTTCTTT.

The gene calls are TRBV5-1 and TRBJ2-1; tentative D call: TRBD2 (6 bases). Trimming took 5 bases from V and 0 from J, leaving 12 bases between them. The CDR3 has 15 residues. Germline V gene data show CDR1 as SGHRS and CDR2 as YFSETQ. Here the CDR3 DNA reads TGCGCCAGCAGATGGGACGGGAGCTCCTACAATGAGCAGTTCTTC. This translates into CASRWDGSSYNEQFF.

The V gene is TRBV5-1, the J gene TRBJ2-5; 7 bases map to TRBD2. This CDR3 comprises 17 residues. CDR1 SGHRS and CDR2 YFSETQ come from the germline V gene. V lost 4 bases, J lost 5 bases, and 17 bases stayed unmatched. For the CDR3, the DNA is TGCGCCAGCAGCCCGACACTCGGACTAGGGGAAGTGGAGACCCAGTACTTC. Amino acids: CASSPTLGLGEVETQYF.

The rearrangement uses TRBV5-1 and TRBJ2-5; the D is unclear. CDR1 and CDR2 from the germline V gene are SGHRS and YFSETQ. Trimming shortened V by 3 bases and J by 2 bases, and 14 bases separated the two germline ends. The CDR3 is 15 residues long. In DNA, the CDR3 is TGCGCCAGCAGCTCCCCCGATGGGCTGCAAGAGACCCAGTACTTC. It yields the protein CASSSPDGLQETQYF.

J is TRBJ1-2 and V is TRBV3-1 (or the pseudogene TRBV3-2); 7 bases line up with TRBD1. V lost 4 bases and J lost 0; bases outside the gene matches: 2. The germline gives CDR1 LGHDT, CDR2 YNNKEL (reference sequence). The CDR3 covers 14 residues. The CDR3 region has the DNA TGTGCCAGCAGCCGACAGGGCCCTAACTATGGCTACACCTTC. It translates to CASSRQGPNYGYTF.

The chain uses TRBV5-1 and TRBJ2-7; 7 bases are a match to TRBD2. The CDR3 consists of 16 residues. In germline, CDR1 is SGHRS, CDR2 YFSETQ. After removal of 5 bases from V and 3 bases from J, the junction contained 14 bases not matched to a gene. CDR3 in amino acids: CASSRPRASGIYEQYF. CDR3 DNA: TGCGCCAGCAGTCGCCCTAGGGCTAGCGGAATCTACGAGCAGTACTTC. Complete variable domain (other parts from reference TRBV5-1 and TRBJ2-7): KAGVTQTPRYLIKTRGQQVTLSCSPISGHRSVSWYQQTPGQGLQFLFEYFSETQRNKGNFPGRFSGRQFSNSRSEMNVSTLELGDSALYLCASSRPRASGIYEQYFGPGTRLTVT.

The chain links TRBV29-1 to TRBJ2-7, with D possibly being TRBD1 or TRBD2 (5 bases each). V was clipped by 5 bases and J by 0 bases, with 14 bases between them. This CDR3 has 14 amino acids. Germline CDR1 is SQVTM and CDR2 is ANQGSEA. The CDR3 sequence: CSVTAEGSSYEQYF. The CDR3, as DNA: TGCAGCGTTACGGCCGAGGGGAGCTCCTACGAGCAGTACTTC.

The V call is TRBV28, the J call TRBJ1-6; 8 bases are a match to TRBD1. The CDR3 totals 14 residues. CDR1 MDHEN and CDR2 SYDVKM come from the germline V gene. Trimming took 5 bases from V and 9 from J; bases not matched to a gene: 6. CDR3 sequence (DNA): TGTGCCAGCAGTCGACAGGGGAAGGGTTCACCCCTCCACTTT. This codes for CASSRQGKGSPLHF.

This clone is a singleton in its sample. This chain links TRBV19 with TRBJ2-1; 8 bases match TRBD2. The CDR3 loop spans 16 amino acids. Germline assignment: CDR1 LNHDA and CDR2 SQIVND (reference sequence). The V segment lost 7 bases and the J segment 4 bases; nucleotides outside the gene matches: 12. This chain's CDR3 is CASTSAGGLGYNEQFF. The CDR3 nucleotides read TGTGCCAGTACGTCGGCGGGAGGTCTAGGGTACAATGAGCAGTTCTTC.

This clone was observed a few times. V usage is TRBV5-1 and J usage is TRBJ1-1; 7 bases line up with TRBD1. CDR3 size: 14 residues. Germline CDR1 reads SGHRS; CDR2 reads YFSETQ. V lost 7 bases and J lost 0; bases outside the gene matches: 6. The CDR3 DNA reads TGCGCCAGCCGAAAGACAGGGCTGAACACTGAAGCTTTCTTT. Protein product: CASRKTGLNTEAFF.

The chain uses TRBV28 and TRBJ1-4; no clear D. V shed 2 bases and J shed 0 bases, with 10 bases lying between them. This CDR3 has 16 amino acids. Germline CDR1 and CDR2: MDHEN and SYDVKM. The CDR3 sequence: CASSLLSRATNEKLFF. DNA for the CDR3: TGTGCCAGCAGTTTACTGTCGCGGGCAACTAATGAAAAACTGTTTTTT. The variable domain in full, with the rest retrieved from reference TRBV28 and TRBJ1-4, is DVKVTQSSRYLVKRTGEKVFLECVQDMDHENMFWYRQDPGLGLRLIYFSYDVKMKEKGDIPEGYSVSREKKERFSLILESASTNQTSMYLCASSLLSRATNEKLFFGSGTQLSVL.

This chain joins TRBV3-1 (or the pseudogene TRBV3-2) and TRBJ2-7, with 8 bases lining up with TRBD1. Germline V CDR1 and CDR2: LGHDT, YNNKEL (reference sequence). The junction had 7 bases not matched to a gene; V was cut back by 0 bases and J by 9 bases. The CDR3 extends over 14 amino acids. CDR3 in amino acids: CASSQDAGGNVQYF. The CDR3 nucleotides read TGTGCCAGCAGCCAAGATGCAGGGGGCAATGTGCAGTACTTC.

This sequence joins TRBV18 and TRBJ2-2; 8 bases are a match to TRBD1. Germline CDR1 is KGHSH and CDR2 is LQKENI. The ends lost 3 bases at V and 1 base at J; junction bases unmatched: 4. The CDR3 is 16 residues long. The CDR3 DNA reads TGTGCCAGCTCACCTCTCGGACAGGGGAACACCGGGGAGCTGTTTTTT. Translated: CASSPLGQGNTGELFF.

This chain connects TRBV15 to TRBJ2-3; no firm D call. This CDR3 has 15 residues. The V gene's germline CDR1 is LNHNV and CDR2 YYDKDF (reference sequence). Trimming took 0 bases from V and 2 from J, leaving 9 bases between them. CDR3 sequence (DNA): TGTGCCACCAGCAGAGATCGGGCTCTCACAGATACGCAGTATTTT. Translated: CATSRDRALTDTQYF.

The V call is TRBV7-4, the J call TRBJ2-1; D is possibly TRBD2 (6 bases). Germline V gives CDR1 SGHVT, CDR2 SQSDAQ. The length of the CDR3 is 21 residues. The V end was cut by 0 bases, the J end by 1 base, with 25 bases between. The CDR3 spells CASSLAPSGRQGGPSYNEQFF. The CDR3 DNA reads TGTGCCAGCAGCTTAGCGCCGTCAGGGAGGCAAGGCGGGCCGTCCTACAATGAGCAGTTCTTC.

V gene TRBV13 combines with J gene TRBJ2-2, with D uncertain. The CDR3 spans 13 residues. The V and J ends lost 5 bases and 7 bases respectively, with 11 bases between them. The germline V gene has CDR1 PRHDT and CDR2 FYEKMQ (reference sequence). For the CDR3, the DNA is TGTGCCAGCAGCCAACCATCGAACGGGGAGCTGTTTTTT. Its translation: CASSQPSNGELFF. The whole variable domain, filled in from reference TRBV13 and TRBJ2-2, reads AAGVIQSPRHLIKEKRETATLKCYPIPRHDTVYWYQQGPGQDPQFLISFYEKMQSDKGSIPDRFSAQQFSDYHSELNMSSLELGDSALYFCASSQPSNGELFFGEGSRLTVL.

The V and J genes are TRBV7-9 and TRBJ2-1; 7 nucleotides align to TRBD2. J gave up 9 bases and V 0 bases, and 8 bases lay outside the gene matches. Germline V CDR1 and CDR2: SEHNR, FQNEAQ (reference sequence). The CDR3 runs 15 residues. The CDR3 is CASSLAAGVRGEQFF. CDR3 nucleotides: TGTGCCAGCAGCTTAGCTGCGGGAGTTAGGGGTGAGCAGTTCTTC.

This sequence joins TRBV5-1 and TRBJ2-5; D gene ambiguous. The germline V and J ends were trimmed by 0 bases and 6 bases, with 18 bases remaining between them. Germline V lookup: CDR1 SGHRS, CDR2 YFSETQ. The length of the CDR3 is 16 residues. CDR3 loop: CASSLAEVAGSQTQYF. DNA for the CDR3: TGCGCCAGCAGCTTGGCCGAGGTAGCTGGCTCCCAGACCCAGTACTTC.

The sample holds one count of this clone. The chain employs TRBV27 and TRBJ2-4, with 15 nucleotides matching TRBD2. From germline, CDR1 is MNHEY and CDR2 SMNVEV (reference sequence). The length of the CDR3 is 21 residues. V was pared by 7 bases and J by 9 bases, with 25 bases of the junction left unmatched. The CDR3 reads CASIPIPPKGLAGGTRGIQYF. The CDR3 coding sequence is TGTGCCAGCATTCCCATCCCGCCCAAGGGACTAGCGGGAGGAACCAGGGGCATTCAGTACTTC.

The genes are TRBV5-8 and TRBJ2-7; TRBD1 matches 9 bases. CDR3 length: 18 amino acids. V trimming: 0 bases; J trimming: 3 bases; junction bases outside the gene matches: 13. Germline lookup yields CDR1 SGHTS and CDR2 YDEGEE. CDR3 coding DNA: TGTGCCAGCAGCTTGGTTGCCAACCAGGGACAGGGCGGCTACGAGCAGTACTTC. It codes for CASSLVANQGQGGYEQYF. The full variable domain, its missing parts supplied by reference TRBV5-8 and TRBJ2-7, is EAGVTQSPTHLIKTRGQQATLRCSPISGHTSVYWYQQALGLGLQFLLWYDEGEERNRGNFPPRFSGRQFPNYSSELNVNALELEDSALYLCASSLVANQGQGGYEQYFGPGTRLTVT.

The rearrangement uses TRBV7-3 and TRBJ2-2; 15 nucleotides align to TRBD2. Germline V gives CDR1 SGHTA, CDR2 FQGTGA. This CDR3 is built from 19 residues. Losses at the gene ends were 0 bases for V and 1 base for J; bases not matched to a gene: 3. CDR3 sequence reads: CASSLTGLAGGLNTGELFF. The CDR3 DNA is TGTGCCAGCAGCTTAACCGGACTAGCGGGAGGGCTGAACACCGGGGAGCTGTTTTTT. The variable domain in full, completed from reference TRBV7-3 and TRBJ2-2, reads GAGVSQTPSNKVTEKGKYVELRCDPISGHTALYWYRQSLGQGPEFLIYFQGTGAADDSGLPNDRFFAVRPEGSVSTLKIQRTERGDSAVYLCASSLTGLAGGLNTGELFFGEGSRLTVL.

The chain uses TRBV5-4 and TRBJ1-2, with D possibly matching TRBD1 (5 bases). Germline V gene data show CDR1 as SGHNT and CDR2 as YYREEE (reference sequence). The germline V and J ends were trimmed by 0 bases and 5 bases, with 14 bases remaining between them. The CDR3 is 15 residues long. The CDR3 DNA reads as TGTGCCAGCAGCTTGGACAGGCCCTTAGGTTATGGCTACACCTTC. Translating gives CASSLDRPLGYGYTF.

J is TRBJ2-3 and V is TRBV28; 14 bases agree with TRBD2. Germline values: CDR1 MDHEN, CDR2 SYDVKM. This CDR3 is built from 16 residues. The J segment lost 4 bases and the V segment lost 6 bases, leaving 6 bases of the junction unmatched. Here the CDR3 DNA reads TGTGCCAGCAGAGAACCGGGACTAGCGGGAGCAGATACGCAGTATTTT. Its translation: CASREPGLAGADTQYF.